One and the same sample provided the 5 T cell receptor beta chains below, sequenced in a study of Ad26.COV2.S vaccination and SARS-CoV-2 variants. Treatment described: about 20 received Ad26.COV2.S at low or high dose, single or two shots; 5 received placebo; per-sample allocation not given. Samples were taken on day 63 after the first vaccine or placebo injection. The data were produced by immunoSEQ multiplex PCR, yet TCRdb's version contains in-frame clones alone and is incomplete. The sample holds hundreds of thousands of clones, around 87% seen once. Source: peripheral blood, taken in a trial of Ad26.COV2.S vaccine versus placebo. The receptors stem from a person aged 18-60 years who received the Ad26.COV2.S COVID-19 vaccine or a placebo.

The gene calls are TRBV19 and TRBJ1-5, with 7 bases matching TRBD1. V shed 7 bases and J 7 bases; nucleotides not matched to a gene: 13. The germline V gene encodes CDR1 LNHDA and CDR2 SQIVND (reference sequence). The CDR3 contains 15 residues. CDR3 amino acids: CASTSRVGGRQPQHF. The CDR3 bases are TGTGCCAGTACTTCAAGAGTAGGGGGCCGACAGCCCCAGCATTTT.

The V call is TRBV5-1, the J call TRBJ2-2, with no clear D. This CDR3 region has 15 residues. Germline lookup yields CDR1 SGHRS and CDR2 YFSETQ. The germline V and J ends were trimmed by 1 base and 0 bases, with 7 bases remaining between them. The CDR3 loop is CASSLSTANTGELFF. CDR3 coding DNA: TGCGCCAGCAGCTTGAGTACCGCGAACACCGGGGAGCTGTTTTTT.

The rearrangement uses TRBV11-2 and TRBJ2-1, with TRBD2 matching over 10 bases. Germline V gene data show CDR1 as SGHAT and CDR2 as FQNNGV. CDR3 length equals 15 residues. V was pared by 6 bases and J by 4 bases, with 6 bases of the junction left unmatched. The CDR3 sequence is CASRNLAGAYNEQFF. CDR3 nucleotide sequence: TGTGCCAGCAGAAATCTAGCGGGAGCGTACAATGAGCAGTTCTTC.

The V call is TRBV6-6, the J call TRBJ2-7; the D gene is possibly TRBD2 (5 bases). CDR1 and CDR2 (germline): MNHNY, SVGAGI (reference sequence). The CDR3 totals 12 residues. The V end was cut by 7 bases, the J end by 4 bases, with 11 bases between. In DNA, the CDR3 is TGTGCCAGCACCCAGGACTTATACGAGCAGTACTTC. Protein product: CASTQDLYEQYF.

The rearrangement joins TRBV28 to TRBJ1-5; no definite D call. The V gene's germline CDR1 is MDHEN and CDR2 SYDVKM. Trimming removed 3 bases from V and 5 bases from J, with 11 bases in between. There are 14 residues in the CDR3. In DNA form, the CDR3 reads TGTGCCAGCAGTTTTATTCGTCAGTATCAGCCCCAGCATTTT. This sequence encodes CASSFIRQYQPQHF.